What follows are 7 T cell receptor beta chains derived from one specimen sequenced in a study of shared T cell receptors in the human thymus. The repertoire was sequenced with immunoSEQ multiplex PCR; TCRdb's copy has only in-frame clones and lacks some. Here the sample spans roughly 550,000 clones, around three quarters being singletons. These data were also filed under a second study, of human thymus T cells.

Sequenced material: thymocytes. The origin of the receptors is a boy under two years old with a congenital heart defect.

The CDR3 coding sequence is TGTGCCAGCAGTTACTATCCAGTGGACGAGCAGTACTTC. This encodes CASSYYPVDEQYF. V usage is TRBV6-5 and J usage is TRBJ2-7; D call uncertain. There are 13 residues in the CDR3. Germline assignment: CDR1 MNHEY and CDR2 SVGAGI. The V and J ends lost 1 base and 5 bases respectively, with 9 bases between them.

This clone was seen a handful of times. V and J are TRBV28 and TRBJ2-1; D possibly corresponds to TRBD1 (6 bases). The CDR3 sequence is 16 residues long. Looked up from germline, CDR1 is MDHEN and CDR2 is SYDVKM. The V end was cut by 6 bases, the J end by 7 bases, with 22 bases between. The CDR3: CASSRGWDTRRNEQFF. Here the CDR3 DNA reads TGTGCCAGCAGCCGCGGCTGGGACACCCGACGGAATGAGCAGTTCTTC.

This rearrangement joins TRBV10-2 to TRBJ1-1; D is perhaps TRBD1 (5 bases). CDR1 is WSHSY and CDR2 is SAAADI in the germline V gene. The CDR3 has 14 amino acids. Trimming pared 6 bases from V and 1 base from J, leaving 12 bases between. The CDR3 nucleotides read TGCGCCAGCAGCAGGGTGTATCAGAACACTGAAGCTTTCTTT. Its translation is CASSRVYQNTEAFF.

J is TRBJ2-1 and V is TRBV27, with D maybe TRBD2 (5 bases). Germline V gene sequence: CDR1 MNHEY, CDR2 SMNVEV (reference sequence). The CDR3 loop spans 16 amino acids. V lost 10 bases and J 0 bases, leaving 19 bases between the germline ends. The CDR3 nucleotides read TGTGCCACTGCCCCGGTCCCGGGGTTCTCCTACAATGAGCAGTTCTTC. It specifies CATAPVPGFSYNEQFF.

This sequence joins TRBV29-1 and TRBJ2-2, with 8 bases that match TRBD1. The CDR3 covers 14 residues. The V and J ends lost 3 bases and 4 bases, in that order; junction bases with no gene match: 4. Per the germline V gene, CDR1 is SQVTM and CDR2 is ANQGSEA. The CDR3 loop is CSVDRGRGTGELFF. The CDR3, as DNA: TGCAGCGTTGACAGGGGGCGAGGCACCGGGGAGCTGTTTTTT.

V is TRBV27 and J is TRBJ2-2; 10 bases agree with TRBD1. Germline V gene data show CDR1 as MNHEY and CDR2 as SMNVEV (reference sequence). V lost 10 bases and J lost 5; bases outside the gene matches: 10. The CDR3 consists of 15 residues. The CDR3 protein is CATKGDRGQTGELFF. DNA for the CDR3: TGTGCCACCAAGGGGGACAGGGGTCAAACCGGGGAGCTGTTTTTT.

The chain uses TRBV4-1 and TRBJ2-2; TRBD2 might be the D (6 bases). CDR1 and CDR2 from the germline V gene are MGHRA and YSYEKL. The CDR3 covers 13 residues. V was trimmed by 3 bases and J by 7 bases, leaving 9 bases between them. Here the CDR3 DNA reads TGCGCCAGCAGCCAGGGGGGTGGCGGGGAGCTGTTTTTT. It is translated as CASSQGGGGELFF.